Listed below are T cell receptor beta chains from one sample, sequenced in a study of shared clonotypes between healthy human individuals. Some clones are missing from TCRdb's copy, which holds only in-frame ones; the method was immunoSEQ multiplex PCR. The sample holds approximately 2.5 million clones, approximately 92% seen once. Sequencing used naive CD4+ T cells sorted from blood. The receptor source for this set is a man between 18 and 35 years old in good health. CDR3s include the opening cysteine and the closing phenylalanine or tryptophan. A D gene is named only where the DNA matches it firmly. Size is stated for part of the rows, as once, few or many counts, or as a class when the clone is expanded.

>.|14|TRBJ1-4|.|TRBV6-5
CASSWTVGGEKLFF
TGTGCCAGCAGTTGGACGGTGGGAGGTGAAAAACTGTTTTTT
>.|14|TRBJ1-2|.|TRBV5-1
CASSSGTEAGGYTF
TGCGCCAGCAGCTCGGGGACTGAGGCAGGTGGCTACACCTTC
>once|16|TRBJ1-6|.|TRBV30
CAWKEGGNSYNSPLHF
TGTGCCTGGAAAGAGGGTGGCAACTCCTATAATTCACCCCTCCACTTT
>.|13|TRBJ1-4|TRBD1|TRBV2
CAGSTGPNEKLFF
TGTGCCGGCTCGACAGGGCCTAATGAAAAACTGTTTTTT
>.|14|TRBJ1-1|.|TRBV27
CASSLRNLNTEAFF
TGTGCCAGCAGTTTAAGGAATTTGAACACTGAAGCTTTCTTT
>.|16|TRBJ2-3|TRBD1|TRBV4-1
CASSLTGAGSTDTQYF
TGCGCCAGCAGCTTGACAGGGGCGGGGAGCACAGATACGCAGTATTTT
>.|13|TRBJ1-2|TRBD1|TRBV2
CASSVRDREGYTF
TGTGCCAGCAGTGTCCGGGACAGGGAGGGCTACACCTTC
>once|12|TRBJ1-1|.|TRBV6-5
CASSYGGTEAFF
TGTGCCAGCAGTTATGGTGGTACTGAAGCTTTCTTT
>.|15|TRBJ2-5|.|TRBV18
CASSPRREPQETQYF
TGTGCCAGCTCACCACGGAGGGAGCCCCAAGAGACCCAGTACTTC
>.|13|TRBJ2-5|.|TRBV5-8
CASSLSGEETQYF
TGTGCCAGCAGCTTATCTGGGGAAGAGACCCAGTACTTC
>.|15|TRBJ2-7|TRBD1|TRBV18
CASSPLGQGKYEQYF
TGTGCCAGCTCACCCCTTGGACAGGGTAAATACGAGCAGTACTTC
>.|13|TRBJ1-5|TRBD1|TRBV19
CASGQGTHQPQHF
TGTGCCAGCGGACAGGGTACTCATCAGCCCCAGCATTTT
>.|13|TRBJ1-4|.|TRBV28
CASTEQQGGKLFF
TGTGCCAGCACGGAACAGCAAGGTGGAAAACTGTTTTTT
>.|12|TRBJ1-2|.|TRBV6-6
CASSYWEDGYTF
TGTGCCAGCAGTTACTGGGAGGATGGCTACACCTTC
>.|17|TRBJ2-5|TRBD2|TRBV9
CASSVEGVAGLQETQYF
TGTGCCAGCAGCGTAGAGGGAGTAGCGGGACTTCAAGAGACCCAGTACTTC
>once|12|TRBJ1-1|.|TRBV29-1
CSVESAGTEAFF
TGCAGCGTTGAATCGGCTGGGACTGAAGCTTTCTTT
>.|15|TRBJ1-6|.|TRBV27
CASSLSKGLGSPLHF
TGTGCCAGCAGTTTATCCAAGGGGTTAGGGTCACCCCTCCACTTT
>.|16|TRBJ2-2|TRBD1|TRBV15
CATSREPGQYTGELFF
TGTGCCACCAGCAGAGAGCCGGGACAGTACACCGGGGAGCTGTTTTTT
>.|15|TRBJ2-2|.|TRBV6-5
CASRTDRPNTGELFF
TGTGCCAGCAGAACTGACAGGCCGAACACCGGGGAGCTGTTTTTT
>.|14|TRBJ2-6|TRBD2|TRBV10-3
CAISESGRVNVLTF
TGTGCCATCAGTGAGTCAGGGAGGGTCAACGTCCTGACTTTC
>once|13|TRBJ2-5|TRBD1|TRBV5-4
CASSRDSQETQYF
TGTGCCAGCAGCCGGGACAGCCAAGAGACCCAGTACTTC
>.|15|TRBJ2-1|TRBD2|TRBV6-5
CASSTSGSFPNEQFF
TGTGCCAGCAGCACTAGCGGGAGCTTTCCCAATGAGCAGTTCTTC
>.|20|TRBJ2-4|.|TRBV4-1
CASSQERMLEAGKTKNIQYF
TGCGCCAGCAGCCAAGAAAGAATGTTGGAGGCGGGGAAAACAAAAAACATTCAGTACTTC
>.|12|TRBJ2-7|.|TRBV29-1
CSVEVTPDEQYF
TGCAGCGTTGAAGTTACTCCAGACGAGCAGTACTTC
>.|14|TRBJ2-1|TRBD2|TRBV6-6
CASAGTSGLNEQFF
TGTGCCTCCGCGGGGACTAGCGGACTCAATGAGCAGTTCTTC
>.|13|TRBJ1-4|TRBD1|TRBV5-1
CASSPGQGEKLFF
TGCGCCAGCAGCCCAGGACAGGGAGAAAAACTGTTTTTT
>.|14|TRBJ2-5|TRBD1|TRBV5-6
CASSADRVTETQYF
TGTGCCAGCAGCGCGGACAGGGTGACGGAGACCCAGTACTTC
>once|13|TRBJ1-5|.|TRBV2
CASRPELNQPQHF
TGTGCCAGCCGCCCGGAGCTCAATCAGCCCCAGCATTTT
>few|14|TRBJ1-1|.|TRBV7-9
CASSRGAMNTEAFF
TGTGCCAGCAGCCGCGGAGCCATGAACACTGAAGCTTTCTTT
>.|13|TRBJ2-7|.|TRBV7-9
CASSLSGSGEQYF
TGTGCCAGCAGCTTAAGTGGGTCGGGCGAGCAGTACTTC
>.|17|TRBJ2-3|TRBD1|TRBV5-8
CASSRGQGASHTDTQYF
TGTGCCAGCAGCCGTGGACAGGGGGCATCTCACACAGATACGCAGTATTTT
>.|16|TRBJ1-6|TRBD1|TRBV27
CASSLYPGQGWSPLHF
TGTGCCAGCAGCCTTTACCCCGGACAGGGATGGTCACCCCTCCACTTT
>.|14|TRBJ2-7|.|TRBV30
CAWSVWGTGYEQYF
TGTGCCTGGAGTGTATGGGGGACGGGGTACGAGCAGTACTTC
>.|10|TRBJ2-1|TRBD2|TRBV29-1
CGGRDNEQFF
TGTGGTGGGAGGGACAATGAGCAGTTCTTC
>.|15|TRBJ2-1|.|TRBV6-1
CASSVTRGSYNEQFF
TGTGCCAGCAGTGTTACCCGGGGTTCATACAATGAGCAGTTCTTC
>.|15|TRBJ1-2|.|TRBV13
CASSPYNWPNYGYTF
TGTGCCAGCAGCCCTTACAACTGGCCTAACTATGGCTACACCTTC
>.|14|TRBJ1-1|.|TRBV6-1
CASTTSVVNTEAFF
TGTGCCAGCACTACTTCGGTTGTGAACACTGAAGCTTTCTTT
>.|12|TRBJ1-2|.|TRBV29-1
CSVEEGKGGYTF
TGCAGCGTTGAAGAGGGGAAGGGAGGCTACACCTTC
>once|17|TRBJ1-5|TRBD1|TRBV5-1
CASSPGTGDRSNQPQHF
TGCGCCAGCAGCCCGGGGACAGGGGATAGGAGCAATCAGCCCCAGCATTTT
>.|14|TRBJ1-5|.|TRBV28
CASSKEGTRRTQHF
TGTGCCAGCAGTAAGGAAGGGACCAGGAGAACCCAGCATTTT
>once|14|TRBJ2-7|.|TRBV7-8
CASSLVGGPYEQYF
TGTGCCAGCAGCTTAGTGGGGGGACCCTACGAGCAGTACTTC
>.|16|TRBJ1-3|.|TRBV4-1
CASSQLTVFSGNTIYF
TGCGCCAGCAGCCAACTGACAGTCTTCTCTGGAAACACCATATATTTT
>.|15|TRBJ2-2|TRBD2|TRBV19
CASAEREGLSGELFF
TGTGCCAGTGCAGAGCGGGAGGGCCTGTCCGGGGAGCTGTTTTTT
>once|18|TRBJ1-5|.|TRBV7-7
CASRPAGHPFPDGQPQHF
TGTGCTAGCAGACCAGCGGGACACCCTTTCCCTGATGGTCAGCCCCAGCATTTT
>.|14|TRBJ1-2|TRBD1|TRBV4-1
CAGSRTGAGNGYTF
TGCGCCGGGAGCCGGACAGGGGCGGGTAATGGCTACACCTTC
>.|14|TRBJ1-2|.|TRBV18
CASSPLAQEGKDTF
TGTGCCAGCTCACCACTGGCGCAGGAGGGGAAAGACACCTTC
>.|12|TRBJ1-6|TRBD1|TRBV6-6
CASRLGTGGLYF
TGTGCCAGCAGGCTAGGGACAGGGGGACTTTACTTT
>.|15|TRBJ1-2|.|TRBV5-4
CASSLGARSFYGYTF
TGTGCCAGCAGCTTGGGCGCCAGGTCCTTCTATGGCTACACCTTC
>once|16|TRBJ1-6|.|TRBV13
CASSPSLGGGNSPLHF
TGTGCCAGCAGCCCCTCCCTCGGAGGGGGGAATTCACCCCTCCACTTT
>.|14|TRBJ2-3|.|TRBV7-3
CASSPQGSTDTQYF
TGTGCCAGCAGCCCACAGGGAAGCACAGATACGCAGTATTTT
>once|14|TRBJ1-2|TRBD1|TRBV19
CASSILLGTGPQTF
TGTGCCAGTAGTATCCTCCTTGGGACAGGGCCTCAGACCTTC
>.|15|TRBJ2-3|TRBD1|TRBV12-5
CASAPGQGPTDTQYF
TGTGCTAGTGCCCCGGGACAGGGTCCCACAGATACGCAGTATTTT
>once|14|TRBJ1-2|.|TRBV10-3
CAIRRDMLNYGYTF
TGTGCCATCAGGCGGGACATGCTTAACTATGGCTACACCTTC
>.|18|TRBJ1-2|TRBD1|TRBV28
CASSPTTGTGGAVRGYTF
TGTGCCAGCAGTCCTACAACCGGGACAGGGGGCGCGGTGAGGGGCTACACCTTC
>.|14|TRBJ2-7|TRBD1|TRBV28
CASSSGTVSYEQYF
TGTGCCAGCAGTTCCGGGACAGTCTCCTACGAGCAGTACTTC
>.|15|TRBJ2-1|TRBD2|TRBV6-5
CASSQLAGGQHEQFF
TGTGCCAGCAGTCAGCTAGCGGGAGGGCAACATGAGCAGTTCTTC
>.|15|TRBJ2-5|TRBD2|TRBV5-1
CASSLGSSGGETQYF
TGCGCCAGCAGCTTGGGGTCTAGCGGGGGCGAGACCCAGTACTTC
>.|15|TRBJ1-2|TRBD1|TRBV6-5
CASSRVGQAAYGYTF
TGTGCCAGCAGTCGAGTGGGACAGGCGGCCTATGGCTACACCTTC
>.|14|TRBJ1-1|.|TRBV18
CASSPGQMNTEAFF
TGTGCCAGCTCACCAGGACAGATGAACACTGAAGCTTTCTTT